These 4 T cell receptor beta chains originate from one sample sequenced in a study of blood T cell repertoires in COVID-19. Clones were sequenced by immunoSEQ multiplex PCR, and TCRdb holds only the in-frame ones, with some missing. The sample has 150,000 to 200,000 clones, roughly 83% seen once. Sequencing used peripheral blood. Receptor source: a woman in her fifties or sixties with acute or convalescent COVID-19.

This clone was detected only once. The gene calls are TRBV2 and TRBJ2-5; the match to TRBD2 covers 7 bases. The CDR3 has 14 amino acids. V dropped 5 bases and J dropped 2; count of bases not matched to a gene: 5. Per the germline V gene, CDR1 is SNHLY and CDR2 is FYNNEI. This CDR3 reads CASSRQGGQETQYF. The CDR3 DNA follows: TGTGCCAGCAGTCGGCAGGGAGGGCAAGAGACCCAGTACTTC.

The chain employs TRBV2 and TRBJ1-1; unclear D gene. The CDR3 is 15 residues long. V lost 5 bases to trimming and J lost 3 bases, with 16 bases between them. Germline V gene sequence: CDR1 SNHLY, CDR2 FYNNEI. This CDR3 is CASSPPEWEHTEAFF. CDR3 DNA: TGTGCCAGCAGTCCACCCGAGTGGGAGCACACTGAAGCTTTCTTT.

The chain uses TRBV28 and TRBJ2-7; D is possibly TRBD2 (6 bases). Trimming removed 5 bases at V and 2 bases at J, with 16 bases between. The CDR3 is 15 residues long. Germline V lookup: CDR1 MDHEN, CDR2 SYDVKM. The CDR3 region is CASSGPSGQTYEQYF. CDR3 nucleotides: TGTGCCAGCAGTGGCCCAAGCGGGCAAACCTACGAGCAGTACTTC.

The gene calls are TRBV27 and TRBJ1-2, with D tentatively TRBD1 (6 bases). The V end was cut by 0 bases, the J end by 7 bases, with 12 bases between. The germline V gene has CDR1 MNHEY and CDR2 SMNVEV (reference sequence). This CDR3 is 14 amino acids long. CDR3 DNA: TGTGCCAGCAGTTTATCGTCATTAGGGGGTGGCTACACCTTC. Its protein is CASSLSSLGGGYTF.